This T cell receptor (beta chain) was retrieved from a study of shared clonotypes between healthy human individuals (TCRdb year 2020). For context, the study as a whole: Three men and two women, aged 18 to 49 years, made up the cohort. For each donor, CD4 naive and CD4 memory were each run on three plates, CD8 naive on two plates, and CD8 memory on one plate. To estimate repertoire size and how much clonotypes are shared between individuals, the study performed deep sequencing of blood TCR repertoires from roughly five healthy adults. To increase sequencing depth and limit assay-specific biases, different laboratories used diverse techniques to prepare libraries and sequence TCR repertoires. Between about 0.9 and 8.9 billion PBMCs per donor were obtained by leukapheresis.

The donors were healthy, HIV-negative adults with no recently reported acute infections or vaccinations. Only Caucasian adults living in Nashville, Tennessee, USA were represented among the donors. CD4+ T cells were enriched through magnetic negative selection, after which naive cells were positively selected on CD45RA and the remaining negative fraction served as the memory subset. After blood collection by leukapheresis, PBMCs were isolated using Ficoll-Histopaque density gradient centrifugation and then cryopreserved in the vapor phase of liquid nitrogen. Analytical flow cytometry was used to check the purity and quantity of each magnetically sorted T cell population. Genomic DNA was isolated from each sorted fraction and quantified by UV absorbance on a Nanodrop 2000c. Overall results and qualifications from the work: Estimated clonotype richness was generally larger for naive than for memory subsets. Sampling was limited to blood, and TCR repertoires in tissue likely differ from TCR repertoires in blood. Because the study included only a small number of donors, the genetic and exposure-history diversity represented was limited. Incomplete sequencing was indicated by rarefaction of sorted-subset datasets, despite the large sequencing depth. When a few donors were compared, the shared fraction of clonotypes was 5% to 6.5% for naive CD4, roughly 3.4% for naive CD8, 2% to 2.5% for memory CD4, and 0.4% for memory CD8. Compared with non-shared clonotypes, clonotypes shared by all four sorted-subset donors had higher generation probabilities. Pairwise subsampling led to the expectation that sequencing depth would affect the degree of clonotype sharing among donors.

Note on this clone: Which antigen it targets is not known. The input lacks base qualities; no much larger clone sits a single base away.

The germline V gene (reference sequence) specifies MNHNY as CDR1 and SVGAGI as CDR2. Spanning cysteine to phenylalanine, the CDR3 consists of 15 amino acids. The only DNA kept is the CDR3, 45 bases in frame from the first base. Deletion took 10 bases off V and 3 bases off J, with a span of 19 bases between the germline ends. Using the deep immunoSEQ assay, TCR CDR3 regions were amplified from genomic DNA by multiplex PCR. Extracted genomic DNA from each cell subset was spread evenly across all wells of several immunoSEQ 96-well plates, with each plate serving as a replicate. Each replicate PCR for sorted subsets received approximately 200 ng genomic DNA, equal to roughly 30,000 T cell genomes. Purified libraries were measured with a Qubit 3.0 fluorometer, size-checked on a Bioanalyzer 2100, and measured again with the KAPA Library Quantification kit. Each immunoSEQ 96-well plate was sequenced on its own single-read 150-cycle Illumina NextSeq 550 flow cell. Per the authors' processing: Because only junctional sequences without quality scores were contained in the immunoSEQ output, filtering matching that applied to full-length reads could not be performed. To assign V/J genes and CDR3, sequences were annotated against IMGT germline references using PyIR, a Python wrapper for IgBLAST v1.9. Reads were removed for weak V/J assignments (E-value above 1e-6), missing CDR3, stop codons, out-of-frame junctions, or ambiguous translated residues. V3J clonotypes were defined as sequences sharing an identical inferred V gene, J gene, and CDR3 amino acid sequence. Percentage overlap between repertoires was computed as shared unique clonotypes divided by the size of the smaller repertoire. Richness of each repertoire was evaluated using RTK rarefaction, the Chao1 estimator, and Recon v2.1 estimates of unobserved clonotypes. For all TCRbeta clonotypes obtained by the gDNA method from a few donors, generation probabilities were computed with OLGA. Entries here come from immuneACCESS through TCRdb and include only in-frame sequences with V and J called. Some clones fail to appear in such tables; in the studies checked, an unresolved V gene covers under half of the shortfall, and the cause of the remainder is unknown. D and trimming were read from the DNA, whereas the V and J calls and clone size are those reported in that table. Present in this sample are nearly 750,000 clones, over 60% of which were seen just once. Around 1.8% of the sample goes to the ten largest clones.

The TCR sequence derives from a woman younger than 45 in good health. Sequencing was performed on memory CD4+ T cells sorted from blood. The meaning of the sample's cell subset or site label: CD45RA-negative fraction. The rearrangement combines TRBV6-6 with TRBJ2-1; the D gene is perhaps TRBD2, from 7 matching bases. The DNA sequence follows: TGTGCCACCACGTTGGGGGGGGGACACTACAATGAGCAGTTCTTC. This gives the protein CATTLGGGHYNEQFF.